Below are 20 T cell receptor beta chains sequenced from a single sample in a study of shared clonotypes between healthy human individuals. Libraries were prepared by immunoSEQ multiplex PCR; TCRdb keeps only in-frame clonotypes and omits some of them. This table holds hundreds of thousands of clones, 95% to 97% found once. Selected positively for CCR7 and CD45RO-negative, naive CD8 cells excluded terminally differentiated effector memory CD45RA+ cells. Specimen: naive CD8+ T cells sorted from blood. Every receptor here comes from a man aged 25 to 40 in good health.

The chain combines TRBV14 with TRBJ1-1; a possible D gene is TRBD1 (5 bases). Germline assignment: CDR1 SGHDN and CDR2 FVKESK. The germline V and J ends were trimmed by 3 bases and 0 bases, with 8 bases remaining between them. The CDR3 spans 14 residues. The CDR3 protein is CASSQTDMNTEAFF. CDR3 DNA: TGTGCCAGCAGCCAGACAGACATGAACACTGAAGCTTTCTTT.

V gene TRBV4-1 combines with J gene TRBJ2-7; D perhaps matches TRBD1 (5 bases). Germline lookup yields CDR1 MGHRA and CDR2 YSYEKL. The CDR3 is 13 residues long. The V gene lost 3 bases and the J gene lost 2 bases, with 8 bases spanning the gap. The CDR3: CASSHRVTYEQYF. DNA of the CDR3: TGCGCCAGCAGCCACAGGGTGACCTACGAGCAGTACTTC.

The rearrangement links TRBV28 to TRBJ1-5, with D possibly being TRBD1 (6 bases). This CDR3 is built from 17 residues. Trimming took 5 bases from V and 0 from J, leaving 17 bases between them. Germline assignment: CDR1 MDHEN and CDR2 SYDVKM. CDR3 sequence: CASSTPGHLYSNQPQHF. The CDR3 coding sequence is TGTGCCAGCAGTACACCGGGACACCTTTATAGCAATCAGCCCCAGCATTTT. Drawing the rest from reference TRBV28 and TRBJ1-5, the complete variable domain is DVKVTQSSRYLVKRTGEKVFLECVQDMDHENMFWYRQDPGLGLRLIYFSYDVKMKEKGDIPEGYSVSREKKERFSLILESASTNQTSMYLCASSTPGHLYSNQPQHFGDGTRLSIL.

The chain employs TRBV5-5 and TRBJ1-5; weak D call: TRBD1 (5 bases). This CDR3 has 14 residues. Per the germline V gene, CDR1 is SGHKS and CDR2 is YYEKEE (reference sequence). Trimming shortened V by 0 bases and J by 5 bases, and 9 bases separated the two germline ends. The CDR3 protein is CASSLAAGHQPQHF. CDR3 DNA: TGTGCCAGCAGCTTGGCGGCAGGGCATCAGCCCCAGCATTTT.

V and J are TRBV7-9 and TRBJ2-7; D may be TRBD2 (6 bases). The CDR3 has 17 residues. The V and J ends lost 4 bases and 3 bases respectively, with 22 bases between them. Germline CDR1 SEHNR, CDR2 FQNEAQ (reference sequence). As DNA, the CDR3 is TGTGCCAGCAGCTCCCCCGTCGGGCTAGCGCACAACTACGAGCAGTACTTC. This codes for CASSSPVGLAHNYEQYF.

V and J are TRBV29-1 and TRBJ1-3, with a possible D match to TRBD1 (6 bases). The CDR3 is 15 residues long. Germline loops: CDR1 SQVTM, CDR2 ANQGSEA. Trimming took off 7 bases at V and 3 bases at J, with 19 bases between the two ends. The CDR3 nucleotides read TGCAGCGCCGAGATGATCAGGGGACTTGGAAACACCATATATTTT. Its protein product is CSAEMIRGLGNTIYF.

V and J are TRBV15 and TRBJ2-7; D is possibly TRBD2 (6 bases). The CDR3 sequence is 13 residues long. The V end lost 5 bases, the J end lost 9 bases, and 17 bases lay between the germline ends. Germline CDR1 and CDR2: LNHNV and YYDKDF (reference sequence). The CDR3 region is CATSGGTASMQYF. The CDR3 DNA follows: TGTGCCACCAGCGGAGGGACGGCTTCGATGCAGTACTTC.

The CDR3 reads CASSLEAGLTYEQYF. The CDR3 DNA is TGTGCCAGCAGTTTGGAAGCGGGACTTACCTACGAGCAGTACTTC. This sequence joins TRBV28 and TRBJ2-7; 7 nucleotides line up with TRBD2. V shed 3 bases and J 2 bases; nucleotides not matched to a gene: 7. Germline loops: CDR1 MDHEN, CDR2 SYDVKM. The CDR3 runs to 15 residues.

CDR3 coding DNA: TGTGCCAGCAGTGAGTTAGCGGTGACCTACGAGCAGTACTTC. Translating gives CASSELAVTYEQYF. The chain employs TRBV2 and TRBJ2-7; the D gene is possibly TRBD2 (6 bases). CDR3 length: 14 residues. V was clipped by 3 bases and J by 2 bases, with 11 bases between them. CDR1 is SNHLY, CDR2 FYNNEI, per germline.

The CDR3 protein is CASQQKLSTVDYEQYF. CDR3 in DNA: TGTGCCAGCCAACAGAAGCTCTCGACGGTAGACTACGAGCAGTACTTC. The chain is built from TRBV21-1 and TRBJ2-7; the D segment call TRBD1 is taken from the table without a DNA check. TRBV21-1 is recorded as a pseudogene. The CDR3 totals 16 residues.

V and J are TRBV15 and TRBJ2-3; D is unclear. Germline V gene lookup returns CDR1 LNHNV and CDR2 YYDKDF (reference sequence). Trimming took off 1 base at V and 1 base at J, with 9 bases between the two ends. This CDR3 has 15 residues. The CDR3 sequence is CATSRGVLGTDTQYF. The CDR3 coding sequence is TGTGCCACCAGCAGAGGGGTTCTTGGCACAGATACGCAGTATTTT.

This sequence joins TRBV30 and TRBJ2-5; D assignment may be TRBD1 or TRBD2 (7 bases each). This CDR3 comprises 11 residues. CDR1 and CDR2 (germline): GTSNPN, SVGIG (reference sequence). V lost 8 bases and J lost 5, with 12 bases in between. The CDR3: CALQGGETQYF. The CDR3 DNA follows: TGTGCCCTCCAGGGGGGGGAGACCCAGTACTTC.

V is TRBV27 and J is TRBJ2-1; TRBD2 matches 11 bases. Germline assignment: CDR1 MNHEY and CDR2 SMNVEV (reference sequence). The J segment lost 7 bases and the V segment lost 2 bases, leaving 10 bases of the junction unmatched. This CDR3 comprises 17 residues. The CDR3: CASSLMDPGLAENEQFF. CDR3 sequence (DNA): TGTGCCAGCAGTTTAATGGACCCGGGACTAGCGGAGAATGAGCAGTTCTTC.

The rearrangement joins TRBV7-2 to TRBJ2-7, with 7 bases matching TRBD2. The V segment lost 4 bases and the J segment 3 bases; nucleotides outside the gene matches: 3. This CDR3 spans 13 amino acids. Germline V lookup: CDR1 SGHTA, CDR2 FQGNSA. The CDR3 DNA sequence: TGTGCCAGCAGCTACGCTAGCGGCTACGAGCAGTACTTC. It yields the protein CASSYASGYEQYF.

CDR3 in amino acids: CASSSDRFYEQFF. The CDR3 DNA follows: TGTGCCAGCAGCTCCGACCGTTTCTATGAGCAGTTCTTC. The V call is TRBV11-2, the J call TRBJ2-1; D is uncertain. Trimming took 4 bases from V and 8 from J, leaving 12 bases between them. CDR1 and CDR2 from the germline V gene are SGHAT and FQNNGV. This CDR3 is 13 amino acids long.

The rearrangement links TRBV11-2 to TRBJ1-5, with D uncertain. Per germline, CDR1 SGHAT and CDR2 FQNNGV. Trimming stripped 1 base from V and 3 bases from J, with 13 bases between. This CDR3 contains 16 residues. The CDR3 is CASSLGGRLNNQPQHF. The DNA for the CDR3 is TGTGCCAGCAGCTTAGGGGGTAGATTGAACAATCAGCCCCAGCATTTT. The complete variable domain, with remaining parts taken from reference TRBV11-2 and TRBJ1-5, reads EAGVAQSPRYKIIEKRQSVAFWCNPISGHATLYWYQQILGQGPKLLIQFQNNGVVDDSQLPKDRFSAERLKGVDSTLKIQPAKLEDSAVYLCASSLGGRLNNQPQHFGDGTRLSIL.

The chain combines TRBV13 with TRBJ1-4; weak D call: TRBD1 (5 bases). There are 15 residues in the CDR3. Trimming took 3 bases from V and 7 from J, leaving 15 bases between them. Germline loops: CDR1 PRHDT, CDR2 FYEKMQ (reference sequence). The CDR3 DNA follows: TGTGCCAGCAGCTTCAAGGGCGGGGGAGGTGAAAAACTGTTTTTT. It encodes CASSFKGGGGEKLFF.

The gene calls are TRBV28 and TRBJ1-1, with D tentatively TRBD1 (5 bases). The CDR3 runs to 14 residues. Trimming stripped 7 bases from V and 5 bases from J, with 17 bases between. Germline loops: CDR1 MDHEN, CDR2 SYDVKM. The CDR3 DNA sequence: TGTGCCAGCACCTCCCGCAGGGTTGAGACTGAAGCTTTCTTT. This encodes CASTSRRVETEAFF.

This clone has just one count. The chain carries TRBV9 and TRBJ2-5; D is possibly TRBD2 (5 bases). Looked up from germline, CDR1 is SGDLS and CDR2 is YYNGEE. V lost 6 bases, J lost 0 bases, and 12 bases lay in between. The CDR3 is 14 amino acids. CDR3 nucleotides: TGTGCCAGCACCCGATATAGCGACCAAGAGACCCAGTACTTC. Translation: CASTRYSDQETQYF. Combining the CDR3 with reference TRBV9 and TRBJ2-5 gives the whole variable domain DSGVTQTPKHLITATGQRVTLRCSPRSGDLSVYWYQQSLDQGLQFLIQYYNGEERAKGNILERFSAQQFPDLHSELNLSSLELGDSALYFCASTRYSDQETQYFGPGTRLLVL.

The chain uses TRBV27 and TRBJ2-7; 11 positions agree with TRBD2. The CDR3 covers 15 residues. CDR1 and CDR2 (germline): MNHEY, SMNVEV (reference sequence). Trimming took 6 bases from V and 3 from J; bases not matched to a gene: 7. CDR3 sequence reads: CASSGAGTSGYEQYF. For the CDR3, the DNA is TGTGCCAGCAGCGGAGCCGGGACTAGCGGCTACGAGCAGTACTTC.